The rows below give T cell receptor beta chains drawn from one sample of a study of cytomegalovirus exposure and HLA in healthy donors. Only in-frame clones appear in the TCRdb table, and some are missing; sequencing was by immunoSEQ multiplex PCR. The sample consists of about 260,000 clones, 90% of them appearing once. Sequencing was done on a sample of PBMCs. These TCRs come from a woman younger than 45 in good health and CMV-seronegative. Both conserved end residues are part of each CDR3. The D gene is left open where the match is weak. Size values are once, few and many counts, or a class for expanded clones, and some rows have none.

D: -
J: TRBJ2-3
V: TRBV29-1
size: -
CDR3: CSAWGADTQYF
DNA: TGCAGTGCCTGGGGAGCAGATACGCAGTATTTT

D: -
J: TRBJ2-3
V: TRBV27
size: -
CDR3: CASSPRTGRASTDTQYF
DNA: TGTGCCAGCAGTCCCCGCACAGGGCGGGCAAGCACAGATACGCAGTATTTT

D: TRBD2
J: TRBJ2-7
V: TRBV27
size: once
CDR3: CASSLRGLVTNEQYF
DNA: TGTGCCAGCAGTTTACGGGGACTAGTCACAAACGAGCAGTACTTC

D: -
J: TRBJ1-4
V: TRBV4-1
size: -
CDR3: CASSPFGGTNEKLFF
DNA: TGCGCCAGCAGCCCCTTCGGAGGAACTAATGAAAAACTGTTTTTT

D: TRBD1
J: TRBJ2-3
V: TRBV6-1
size: -
CDR3: CASSGDRARAWDTQYF
DNA: TGTGCCAGCAGTGGGGACAGAGCGAGGGCTTGGGATACGCAGTATTTT

D: -
J: TRBJ2-7
V: TRBV25-1
size: few
CDR3: CASSRGIYEQYF
DNA: TGTGCCAGCAGCCGGGGGATCTACGAGCAGTACTTC

D: -
J: TRBJ2-7
V: TRBV28
size: -
CDR3: CASSPVGLGYEQYF
DNA: TGTGCCAGCAGCCCCGTAGGACTTGGATACGAGCAGTACTTC

D: TRBD1
J: TRBJ2-7
V: TRBV28
size: once
CDR3: CASSSRTGNYEQYF
DNA: TGTGCCAGCAGTTCGCGGACAGGGAACTACGAGCAGTACTTC

D: -
J: TRBJ1-5
V: TRBV6-5
size: -
CDR3: CASSLGRVQPQHF
DNA: TGTGCCAGCAGTTTGGGACGAGTTCAGCCCCAGCATTTT

D: TRBD2
J: TRBJ2-7
V: TRBV28
size: -
CDR3: CASSALRAGATYEQYF
DNA: TGTGCCAGCAGTGCGCTTCGAGCGGGGGCCACCTACGAGCAGTACTTC

D: TRBD1
J: TRBJ2-2
V: TRBV7-9
size: -
CDR3: CASSKDRGGPGELFF
DNA: TGTGCCAGCAGCAAGGACAGGGGAGGGCCCGGGGAGCTGTTTTTT